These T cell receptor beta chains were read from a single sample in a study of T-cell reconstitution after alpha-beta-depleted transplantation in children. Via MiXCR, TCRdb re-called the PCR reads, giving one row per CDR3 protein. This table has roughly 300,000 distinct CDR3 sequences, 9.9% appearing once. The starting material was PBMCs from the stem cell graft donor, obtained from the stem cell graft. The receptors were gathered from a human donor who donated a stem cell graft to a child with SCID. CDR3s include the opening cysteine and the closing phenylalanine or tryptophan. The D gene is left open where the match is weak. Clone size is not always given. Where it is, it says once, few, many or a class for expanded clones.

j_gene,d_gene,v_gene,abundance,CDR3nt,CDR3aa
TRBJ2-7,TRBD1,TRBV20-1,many,TGCAGTGCTTTGGACAGGGCGAACTACGAGCAGTACTTC,CSALDRANYEQYF
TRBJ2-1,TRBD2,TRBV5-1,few,TGCGCCACCGCCCCCGGGGGGAATTCCTACAATGAGCAGTTCTTC,CATAPGGNSYNEQFF
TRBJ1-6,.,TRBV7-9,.,TGTGCCAGCAGCCTCGGGGGCGATAAATCACCCCTCCACTTT,CASSLGGDKSPLHF
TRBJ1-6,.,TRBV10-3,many,TGTGCCATCAGTGAGGCAGGGTCGGATTCACCCCTCCACTTT,CAISEAGSDSPLHF
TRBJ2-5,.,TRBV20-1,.,TGCAGTGCTAGATTCGGCGGGGGCTTTGAGACCCAGTACTTC,CSARFGGGFETQYF
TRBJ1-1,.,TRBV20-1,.,TGCAGTGCTAGAGGGGGGGTAGGGACTGAAGCTTTCTTT,CSARGGVGTEAFF
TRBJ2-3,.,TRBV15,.,TGTGCCACCAGCAGAGGCCTAGGGGTAGATACGCAGTATTTT,CATSRGLGVDTQYF
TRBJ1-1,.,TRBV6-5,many,TGTGCCAGCAGTTTACAGGGAGCGACTGAAGCTTTCTTT,CASSLQGATEAFF
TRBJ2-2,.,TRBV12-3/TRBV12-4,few,TGTGCCAGCACCTGGGGGAACACCGGGGAGCTGTTTTTT,CASTWGNTGELFF
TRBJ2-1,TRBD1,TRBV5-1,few,TGCGCCAGCAGCCCCAGACAGGGGGCTACCTACAATGAGCAGTTCTTC,CASSPRQGATYNEQFF
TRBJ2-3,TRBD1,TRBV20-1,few,TGCAGTGCCAGGGGGCCGCGGACAGATACGCAGTATTTT,CSARGPRTDTQYF
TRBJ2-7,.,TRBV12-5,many,TGTGCTAGTGGGGGCAGCTCCTACGAGCAGTACTTC,CASGGSSYEQYF
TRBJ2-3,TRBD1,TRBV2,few,TGTGCCAGCAGTAACCCGGGACAGGGAACAGATACGCAGTATTTT,CASSNPGQGTDTQYF
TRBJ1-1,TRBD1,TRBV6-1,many,TGTGCCAGCAGGCCGACGGGACAGTCAACTCGGATGACTGAAGCTTTCTTT,CASRPTGQSTRMTEAFF
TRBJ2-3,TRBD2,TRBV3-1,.,TGTGCCAGCAGTCCTAGCGGGCGCCCTTCCACAGATACGCAGTATTTT,CASSPSGRPSTDTQYF
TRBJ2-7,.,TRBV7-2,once,TGTGCCAGCAGCCTCCCCCGGGGGGCCTACTCCTACGAGCAGTACTTC,CASSLPRGAYSYEQYF
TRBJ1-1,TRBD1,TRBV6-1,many,TGTGCCAGCAGAAGGGGACAGCTGAACACTGAAGCTTTCTTT,CASRRGQLNTEAFF
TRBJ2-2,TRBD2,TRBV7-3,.,TGTGCCAGCAGCCCCTGGATCGCGGGGGGAGGCGGGGAGCTGTTTTTT,CASSPWIAGGGGELFF
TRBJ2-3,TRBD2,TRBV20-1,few,TGCAGTGCCCCCCCTGCGGGGGGCCCAGATACGCAGTATTTT,CSAPPAGGPDTQYF
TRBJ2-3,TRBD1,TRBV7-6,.,TGTGCCAGCAGCTTAAAACCTACGTGGGACAGGGGAATCACAGATACGCAGTATTTT,CASSLKPTWDRGITDTQYF
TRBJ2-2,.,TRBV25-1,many,TGTGCCAGCAGTGAATCAACGACGAACACCGGGGAGCTGTTTTTT,CASSESTTNTGELFF
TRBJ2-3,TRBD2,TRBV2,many,TGTGCCAGCAGTGATCGGGGGGGCACAGATACGCAGTATTTT,CASSDRGGTDTQYF
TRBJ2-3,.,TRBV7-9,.,TGTGCCAGCAGCTTAGAGAGGTTGAGCACAGATACGCAGTATTTT,CASSLERLSTDTQYF
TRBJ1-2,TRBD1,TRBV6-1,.,TGTGCCAGCAGTGGAGCCGGGACAGCAAAAAAGAGTTGGGTCTATGGCTACACCTTC,CASSGAGTAKKSWVYGYTF
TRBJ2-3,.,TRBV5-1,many,TGCGCCAGCACCTCCACAGATACGCAGTATTTT,CASTSTDTQYF
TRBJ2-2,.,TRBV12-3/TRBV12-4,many,TGTGCCAGCAGTGAAAACACCGGGGAGCTGTTTTTT,CASSENTGELFF
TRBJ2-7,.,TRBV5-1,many,TGCGCCAGCAGCTTACCTGCCTACGAGCAGTACTTC,CASSLPAYEQYF